The TCR beta chain described here comes from a study of blood T cells in healthy people across ages. Trimming took off 1 base at V and 4 bases at J, with 10 bases between the two ends. Germline CDR1 SGHVS, CDR2 FQNEAQ. This CDR3 contains 14 residues. In the case of this clonotype: A much larger clone is a single base away; this may be a read error.

Primed by a sample-barcoded 5' primer and a J-beta primer mix, a second PCR proceeded for 7 to 11 cycles. TCRdb called the 5' RACE reads again in MiXCR, with one record for every CDR3 protein. The table lists over a million distinct CDR3 sequences, roughly 45% of them singletons, with 15% to 20% in the top ten. This clonotype was sampled from a woman aged 60-75 years in good health. V usage is TRBV7-8 and J usage is TRBJ1-2; D gene unclear. The sequenced material came from blood. The CDR3: CASSLVPALYGYTF. In DNA, the CDR3 is TGTGCCAGCAGCTTAGTACCGGCTCTCTATGGCTACACCTTC.